The present T cell receptor beta chain was sequenced within a study of T cells in Graves' hyperthyroidism and ophthalmopathy. A remark on this clonotype: Its specificity is not known.

There are 16 residues in the CDR3. Per germline, CDR1 LNHDA and CDR2 SQIVND (reference sequence). J was trimmed by 7 bases and V by 3 bases; bases with no gene match: 14. Recently diagnosed hyperthyroidism of less than 2 months' duration affected patients aged 18 to 65. RNA transcripts yielded amplified TCR beta CDR3 regions. An initial round of RT-PCR targeting the TCR CDR3 relied on the HTBI primer set. TCRdb re-derived calls from the multiplex PCR reads in MiXCR, one entry per CDR3 protein. The table lists a few hundred thousand distinct CDR3 sequences, roughly 50% of them singletons. General observations from the study: A model of 13 V-J features distinguished ophthalmopathy from stable hyperthyroidism. Among clonotypes expanded in thyroid above 0.001, most were also found in blood.

The sequence was obtained from a woman between 18 and 29 years old with Graves' hyperthyroidism. The chain is built from TRBV19 and TRBJ1-2, with 7 bases aligning to TRBD1. Specimen: peripheral blood or thyroid tissue (not recorded which). CDR3 region: CASSMVQGLGGCGYTF. For the CDR3, the DNA is TGTGCCAGTAGTATGGTACAGGGGTTGGGAGGCTGTGGCTACACCTTC.